Below, 6 T cell receptor beta chains from the same sample are listed, as sequenced in a study of T cells in Graves' hyperthyroidism and ophthalmopathy. The source material, RNA transcripts, was used to amplify TCR beta CDR3 regions. A first-round RT-PCR of the TCR CDR3 used the HTBI primer set. MiXCR, applied by TCRdb to the multiplex PCR reads, yields one record per CDR3 protein. The sample has hundreds of thousands of distinct CDR3 sequences, 40% to 55% seen once. The sequenced material came from peripheral blood or thyroid tissue (not recorded which). These receptors came from an adult man with Graves' disease, either hyperthyroidism or ophthalmopathy (not recorded which).

This clonotype has a handful of counts. The V gene is TRBV2, the J gene TRBJ1-5; D ambiguous. V was clipped by 5 bases and J by 3 bases, with 14 bases between them. This CDR3 has 15 amino acids. Germline CDR1 SNHLY, CDR2 FYNNEI. The CDR3 DNA is TGTGCCAGCAGTCCAACCCCGGGAGCCAATCAGCCCCAGCATTTT. Its translation is CASSPTPGANQPQHF.

The chain employs TRBV2 and TRBJ1-3; 7 bases are shared with TRBD1. The germline V gene has CDR1 SNHLY and CDR2 FYNNEI. The ends lost 4 bases at V and 2 bases at J; junction bases unmatched: 5. This CDR3 is built from 15 residues. CDR3 amino acids: CASSVGTDTGNTIYF. The CDR3 nucleotides read TGTGCCAGCAGTGTGGGGACAGACACTGGAAACACCATATATTTT.

A note on this clonotype: A much larger clonotype is one base distant, so this may be a read error. The chain joins TRBV10-3 to TRBJ2-2, with 10 bases that match TRBD2. With V trimmed by 4 bases and J by 7 bases, 15 bases remained unmatched. The germline gives CDR1 ENHRY, CDR2 SYGVKD. The CDR3 sequence is 18 residues long. Here the CDR3 reads CAISASPAGTSVDGELFF. CDR3 bases: TGTGCCATCAGTGCGTCACCGGCCGGGACTAGCGTTGACGGGGAGCTGTTTTTT.

This clonotype was recorded a few times. This chain connects TRBV7-2 to TRBJ1-2; D call uncertain. The CDR3 is made up of 14 amino acids. V lost 4 bases and J 3 bases, leaving 12 bases between the germline ends. In germline, CDR1 is SGHTA, CDR2 FQGNSA. DNA for the CDR3: TGTGCCAGCAGCTCCTTAACGTTTGACTATGGCTACACCTTC. This translates into CASSSLTFDYGYTF.

The rearrangement links TRBV12-3 or TRBV12-4 to TRBJ1-2; no clear D gene. The CDR3 has 12 amino acids. Trimming removed 3 bases at V and 5 bases at J, with 7 bases between. This chain's CDR3 is CASSFRLYGYTF. As DNA, the CDR3 is TGTGCCAGCAGTTTCAGGCTGTATGGCTACACCTTC.

This clonotype was counted many times. This chain links TRBV15 with TRBJ2-7, with unresolved D. The CDR3 length is 13 residues. The V end lost 4 bases, the J end lost 4 bases, and 11 bases lay between the germline ends. Germline V gene sequence: CDR1 LNHNV, CDR2 YYDKDF (reference sequence). DNA for the CDR3: TGTGCCACCAGCAAGGAGACGTCGTACGAGCAGTACTTC. Its protein is CATSKETSYEQYF.